These 28 T cell receptor gamma chains were sequenced from one sample in a study of gamma-delta chains in newborns, infants, children. TCRdb used CATT to re-call clones from the reads. The table has about 99 gamma-chain clones, 80% to 95% seen once. Sequenced material: blood, taken at week 4. The source of these receptors is a child who was a newborn, infant or young child, either healthy, febrile or measles-vaccinated (not recorded which). This table probably holds off-target reads from a library built for another chain.

A note on this clone: The limits of the CDR3 on the DNA are not certain, so only TCRdb's listed CDR3 is given. The J gene has no call, while the V gene is TRGV9. The CDR3 contains 26 residues when both ends are counted. Germline V gene sequence: CDR1 GITISATS, CDR2 ISYDGTV (reference sequence). The CDR3 sequence is CACDTGIRERTWDTRQMFFGTGIKLF.

Points on this clone: The DNA is omitted, as the CDR3 cannot be located on it reliably, and the CDR3 follows TCRdb's listing. This same CDR3 is encoded by further DNA sequences in the sample. The V gene call reads TRGV9; no J gene was called. Germline V CDR1 and CDR2: GITISATS, ISYDGTV (reference sequence). The CDR3 has 25 residues if both end residues are counted. CDR3 loop: CACDTVLGSSWDTRQMFFGTGIKLF.

Regarding this clone: The limits of the CDR3 on the DNA are not certain, so only TCRdb's listed CDR3 is given. This chain's CDR3 is CACDTLTGGYAAWDTRQMFFGTGIKLF. TRGV9 is the V gene, and the J gene was not called. The germline CDR1 and CDR2 sequences are GITISATS and ISYDGTV (reference sequence). The CDR3 spans 27 residues, counting both ends.

Turning to this clone: The DNA is left out, because the CDR3 cannot be placed on it with certainty; the CDR3 is given as TCRdb lists it. The V gene is TRGV9; the J gene was not called. The length of the CDR3 is 24 amino acids, counting both ends. Germline V lookup: CDR1 GITISATS, CDR2 ISYDGTV (reference sequence). CDR3 amino acids: CACDSTGGSWDTRQMFFGTGIKLF.

As regards this clone: No DNA is shown, since the ends of the CDR3 on it are uncertain; the CDR3 is the one TCRdb lists. This chain's CDR3 is CACDVLGDWDTRQMFFGTGIKLF. No J gene was called, and the V gene is TRGV9. A total of 23 residues make up the CDR3, ends included. Per the germline V gene, CDR1 is GITISATS and CDR2 is ISYDGTV (reference sequence).

Note on this clone: The DNA is omitted, as the CDR3 cannot be located on it reliably, and the CDR3 follows TCRdb's listing. There is no J gene call, but TRGV9 is given as the V gene. The CDR3 is 27 amino acids in total, end residues counted. Germline V gene data show CDR1 as GITISATS and CDR2 as ISYDGTV (reference sequence). The chain's CDR3 is CACDLGEYSVYSWDTRQMFFGTGIKLF.

Points on this clone: The DNA is omitted, as the CDR3 cannot be located on it reliably, and the CDR3 follows TCRdb's listing. The J segment was not called; the V segment is TRGV9. Germline V CDR1 and CDR2: GITISATS, ISYDGTV (reference sequence). The length of the CDR3 is 25 amino acids, counting both ends. This CDR3 reads CACDSVLGDTWDTRQMFFGTGIKLF.

On this clone itself: The DNA is left out, because the CDR3 cannot be placed on it with certainty; the CDR3 is given as TCRdb lists it. With the J gene uncalled, the V gene is TRGV9. Germline-derived CDR1 and CDR2 are GITISATS and ISYDGTV (reference sequence). The CDR3 totals 25 residues, both ends included. CDR3 residues: CACDTLGDSSWDTRQMFFGTGIKLF.

In this sample, this clone turned up once. The J gene went uncalled, whereas the V gene is TRGV9. The germline gives CDR1 GITISATS, CDR2 ISYDGTV (reference sequence). The CDR3 runs 16 residues. CDR3 protein: CAFNILYWGIPAQLFF. The CDR3 coding sequence is TGTGCCTTTAATATCCTGTACTGGGGGATACCGGCACAACTCTTCTTT.

No J gene call was made, and the V gene is TRGV9. Germline CDR1 GITISATS, CDR2 ISYDGTV (reference sequence). The CDR3 is 14 amino acids. CDR3 sequence: CACDTWGITAQLFF. As DNA, the CDR3 is TGTGCCTGTGACACCTGGGGGATAACAGCACAACTCTTCTTT.

There is no J gene call, but TRGV9 is given as the V gene. Per the germline V gene, CDR1 is GITISATS and CDR2 is ISYDGTV (reference sequence). The CDR3 runs to 16 residues. CDR3 region: CACDILGDTLTAQLFF. CDR3 DNA sequence: TGTGCCTGTGACATACTGGGGGATACTTTGACAGCACAACTCTTCTTT.

Comments on this clone: The limits of the CDR3 on the DNA are not certain, so only TCRdb's listed CDR3 is given. TRGV9 is the V gene, and the J gene was not called. Germline V gives CDR1 GITISATS, CDR2 ISYDGTV (reference sequence). The CDR3 is 24 residues long, counting both termini. CDR3 loop: CACDGGGLSWDTRQMFFGTGIKLF.

Concerning this clone itself: The DNA is left out, because the CDR3 cannot be placed on it with certainty; the CDR3 is given as TCRdb lists it. The V gene was identified as TRGV9, while no J gene was called. The CDR3 is made up of 24 amino acids, end residues included. Germline-derived CDR1 and CDR2 are GITISATS and ISYDGTV (reference sequence). The CDR3 spells CACDTMGGSWDTRQMFFGTGIKLF.

No J gene call was made, and the V gene is TRGV10. TRGV10 is treated as an ORF (open reading frame) with a function not yet certain. This CDR3 is 17 amino acids long. Here the CDR3 reads CATAAASPGYLTAQLFF. The DNA of the CDR3 is TGTGCCACGGCGGCGGCTTCTCCGGGTTATTTGACAGCACAACTCTTCTTT.

Details on this clone: The DNA is omitted, as the CDR3 cannot be located on it reliably, and the CDR3 follows TCRdb's listing. The V gene is given as TRGV9, and no J gene call is available. The CDR3 has 25 residues if both end residues are counted. Germline values: CDR1 GITISATS, CDR2 ISYDGTV (reference sequence). The CDR3 loop reads CACDNTGGYSWDTRQMFFGTGIKLF.

As regards this clone: The DNA is omitted, as the CDR3 cannot be located on it reliably, and the CDR3 follows TCRdb's listing. A V gene of TRGV9 was called, but no J gene was assigned. A total of 25 residues make up the CDR3, ends included. Germline-derived CDR1 and CDR2 are GITISATS and ISYDGTV (reference sequence). Here the CDR3 reads CACDSTGGYSWDTRQMFFGTGIKLF.

Details on this clone: The DNA is omitted, as the CDR3 cannot be located on it reliably, and the CDR3 follows TCRdb's listing. CDR3 amino acids: CACEEVRGNRDTRQMFFGTGIKLF. The V gene is TRGV9, but the J gene lacks a call. Per germline, CDR1 GITISATS and CDR2 ISYDGTV (reference sequence). The CDR3 extends over 24 residues, inclusive of both ends.

The J gene went uncalled, whereas the V gene is TRGV9. CDR3 length: 14 amino acids. Germline V gene data show CDR1 as GITISATS and CDR2 as ISYDGTV (reference sequence). CDR3 nucleotides: TGTGCCTGTGACACCTGGGGGTTGACAGCACAACTCTTCTTT. It codes for CACDTWGLTAQLFF.

The V gene was identified as TRGV9, while no J gene was called. This CDR3 has 15 residues. Per the germline V gene, CDR1 is GITISATS and CDR2 is ISYDGTV (reference sequence). The DNA of the CDR3 is TGTGCCTGTGACGCCCTTGGGGGGTACACAGCACAACTCTTCTTT. It yields the protein CACDALGGYTAQLFF.

This clone has just one count. It is unclear where the CDR3 begins or ends on the DNA, so no DNA is shown, and the CDR3 is as TCRdb lists it. The V gene corresponds to TRGV9; no J gene was called. CDR1 GITISATS and CDR2 ISYDGTV come from the germline V gene (reference sequence). Inclusive of both ends, the CDR3 amounts to 24 amino acids. The CDR3 loop reads CAFSSRLWGFGPRQMFFGTGIKLF.

This chain connects TRGV9 to TRGJ1 or TRGJ2. This CDR3 has 15 amino acids. Germline assignment: CDR1 GITISATS and CDR2 ISYDGTV (reference sequence). J gave up 6 bases and V 0 bases, and 11 bases lay outside the gene matches. The CDR3 bases are TGTGCCTTGTGGGAGGTGCACGAGCAGCGTTATAAGAAACTCTTT. It codes for CALWEVHEQRYKKLF.

As to this clone: It is unclear where the CDR3 begins or ends on the DNA, so no DNA is shown, and the CDR3 is as TCRdb lists it. CDR3: CACDTVLGDKKSSWDTRQMFFGTGIKLF. J gene calling gave no result, while the V gene is TRGV9. The CDR3 has 28 residues if both end residues are counted. Germline V gene sequence: CDR1 GITISATS, CDR2 ISYDGTV (reference sequence).

On this clone itself: Because the CDR3's place on the DNA is in doubt, the DNA is left out and the CDR3 is given as listed by TCRdb. This chain's CDR3 is CACDAWDTRQMFFGTGIKLF. Here the V gene is TRGV9, but the J gene went uncalled. The CDR3 extends over 20 residues, inclusive of both ends. CDR1 GITISATS and CDR2 ISYDGTV come from the germline V gene (reference sequence).

As concerns this clone: The limits of the CDR3 on the DNA are not certain, so only TCRdb's listed CDR3 is given. The V gene reported is TRGV9; the J gene is uncalled. CDR1 is GITISATS and CDR2 is ISYDGTV in the germline V gene (reference sequence). The CDR3 spans 27 residues, counting both ends. CDR3 residues: CACDTGWGTDSSWDTRQMFFGTGIKLF.

There is no J gene call, but TRGV9 is given as the V gene. Germline CDR1 GITISATS, CDR2 ISYDGTV (reference sequence). There are 14 residues in the CDR3. Here the CDR3 DNA reads TGTGCCCTACCGCAGGAGGATTTGACAGCACAACTCTTCTTT. This gives the protein CALPQEDLTAQLFF.

Details on this clone: The DNA is omitted, as the CDR3 cannot be located on it reliably, and the CDR3 follows TCRdb's listing. Here the V gene is TRGV9, but the J gene went uncalled. Per the germline V gene, CDR1 is GITISATS and CDR2 is ISYDGTV (reference sequence). The CDR3 totals 20 residues, both ends included. CDR3 in amino acids: CACDSWDTRQMFFGTGIKLF.

Concerning this clone: Because the CDR3's place on the DNA is in doubt, the DNA is left out and the CDR3 is given as listed by TCRdb. CDR3 region: CASQGDLPSNVDWDTRQMFFGTGIKLF. The J gene was not called, though the V gene is TRGV9. Germline V gene data show CDR1 as GITISATS and CDR2 as ISYDGTV (reference sequence). The CDR3 spans 27 residues, counting both ends.

This clone has a handful of counts. The V gene call is TRGV9, and the J gene call is absent. The CDR3 runs 16 residues. Germline V gene sequence: CDR1 GITISATS, CDR2 ISYDGTV (reference sequence). The CDR3 here is CACDTVGIRMAAQLFF. The CDR3 DNA reads as TGTGCCTGTGACACCGTGGGGATACGGATGGCAGCACAACTCTTCTTT.